Listed below are T cell receptor beta chains from one sample, sequenced in a study of cytomegalovirus exposure and HLA in healthy donors. Profiled with immunoSEQ multiplex PCR; TCRdb holds only in-frame clones, not every one. The sample has about 120,000 clones, 74% seen once. Sequenced: PBMCs. The receptor set was obtained from a human donor in good health. Both conserved end residues are part of each CDR3. A D gene is named only where the DNA matches it firmly. Only part of the rows carry a size: once, few, many, or a class if the clone is expanded.

D gene	clone size	V gene	J gene	CDR3 protein	CDR3 DNA
-	-	TRBV6-5	TRBJ1-6	CASTQRGAVSSPLHF	TGTGCCAGCACCCAGCGTGGGGCTGTGAGTTCACCCCTCCACTTT
TRBD2	-	TRBV6-5	TRBJ2-1	CASSSTGTSGRSQFF	TGTGCCAGCAGTTCCACCGGGACTAGCGGGAGGTCTCAGTTCTTC
-	-	TRBV30	TRBJ1-2	CAWRRSEYSTF	TGTGCCTGGAGGCGCAGCGAATACTCCACCTTC
TRBD1	-	TRBV30	TRBJ1-2	CAWSVGTGNYGYTF	TGTGCCTGGAGTGTCGGGACAGGGAACTATGGCTACACCTTC
-	-	TRBV6-6	TRBJ1-3	CATIASGSGNTIYF	TGTGCCACGATTGCTTCGGGCTCTGGAAACACCATATATTTT
-	-	TRBV5-1	TRBJ1-1	CASSLLQGDSTEAFF	TGCGCCAGCAGCCTCCTACAGGGAGATAGCACTGAAGCTTTCTTT
TRBD2	-	TRBV9	TRBJ2-1	CASSPTGTSGNEQFF	TGTGCCAGCAGCCCTACCGGGACTAGCGGCAATGAGCAGTTCTTC
-	-	TRBV27	TRBJ2-2	CASSRPDSTGELFF	TGTGCCAGCAGCCGACCCGACAGCACCGGGGAGCTGTTTTTT
TRBD1	few	TRBV5-1	TRBJ2-2	CASSFGDRGRAGELFF	TGCGCCAGCAGCTTCGGGGACAGGGGGCGCGCCGGGGAGCTGTTTTTT
TRBD1	-	TRBV11-2	TRBJ1-1	CASSSRQGMNTEAFF	TGTGCCAGCAGCTCTAGACAGGGGATGAACACTGAAGCTTTCTTT
-	-	TRBV19	TRBJ1-2	CASRRQEALYGYTF	TGTGCCAGTAGAAGGCAGGAGGCGCTCTATGGCTACACCTTC
-	-	TRBV4-1	TRBJ1-5	CASSQDGGVGQPQHF	TGCGCCAGCAGCCAAGATGGTGGAGTTGGTCAGCCCCAGCATTTT
-	once	TRBV25-1	TRBJ2-1	CASSEFRGEQFF	TGTGCCAGCAGTGAATTCCGGGGTGAGCAGTTCTTC
-	few	TRBV19	TRBJ2-3	CASSTPATSLVAQYF	TGTGCCAGTAGTACCCCGGCTACTAGCCTTGTCGCGCAGTATTTT
-	-	TRBV28	TRBJ1-2	CASSFRVPRNGYTF	TGTGCCAGCAGTTTCCGGGTTCCTCGGAATGGCTACACCTTC
-	-	TRBV5-1	TRBJ2-7	CASRSVPDLQYEQYF	TGCGCCAGCAGGTCTGTCCCGGACTTGCAGTACGAGCAGTACTTC
-	many	TRBV7-2	TRBJ1-6	CASSLELPGNSPLHF	TGTGCCAGCAGCTTAGAGCTCCCGGGAAATTCACCCCTCCACTTT
-	-	TRBV7-2	TRBJ2-2	CASSARGTGELFF	TGTGCCAGCAGCGCTAGGGGCACCGGGGAGCTGTTTTTT
TRBD2	-	TRBV27	TRBJ2-5	CASSNWTSGRARQETQYF	TGTGCCAGCAGTAATTGGACTAGCGGGAGGGCCCGGCAAGAGACCCAGTACTTC
-	once	TRBV23-1	TRBJ1-2	CASSQSQGQNYGYTF	TGCGCCAGCAGTCAATCGCAGGGGCAAAACTATGGCTACACCTTC
TRBD1	-	TRBV6-5	TRBJ2-3	CATSKRGLSDTQYF	TGTGCCACCTCGAAGAGGGGGCTCTCAGATACGCAGTATTTT
-	once	TRBV7-2	TRBJ2-4	CASSSSLAKNIQYF	TGTGCCAGCAGCTCAAGCTTAGCCAAAAACATTCAGTACTTC
-	few	TRBV28	TRBJ1-5	CASRQGGGSNQPQHF	TGTGCCAGCAGGCAGGGTGGGGGGAGCAATCAGCCCCAGCATTTT
TRBD2	-	TRBV7-2	TRBJ2-5	CASSRPGGQETQYF	TGTGCCAGCAGCCGCCCGGGGGGGCAAGAGACCCAGTACTTC
TRBD2	-	TRBV5-1	TRBJ2-3	CASSLLAGGVITDTQYF	TGCGCCAGCAGCCTTCTAGCGGGAGGGGTTATCACAGATACGCAGTATTTT